The 29 T cell receptor beta chains below were found in one sample sequenced in a study of shared clonotypes between healthy human individuals. Clones were read by immunoSEQ multiplex PCR, and TCRdb kept only the in-frame ones, dropping some. The data contain millions of clones, over 85% of them seen just once; the ten biggest clones take up about 0.41%. The material sequenced was naive CD4+ T cells from PBMCs. As to subset: CD45RA+ positively selected. Receptors originate from a man in his late teens or twenties in good health. Some clones in this sample may be carry-over from other donors' samples.

This chain links TRBV4-2 with TRBJ2-7, with a tentative D call TRBD2 (6 bases). The CDR3 runs to 14 residues. Germline lookup yields CDR1 LGHNA and CDR2 YNFKEQ. V was trimmed by 2 bases and J by 3 bases, leaving 11 bases between them. DNA for the CDR3: TGTGCCAGCAGCCAACTATCGACTAGCTACGAGCAGTACTTC. Encoded protein: CASSQLSTSYEQYF.

The chain combines TRBV9 with TRBJ1-2; D is possibly TRBD1 (5 bases). V lost 4 bases and J lost 3, with 13 bases in between. The CDR3 is made up of 14 amino acids. Germline V gives CDR1 SGDLS, CDR2 YYNGEE. CDR3 sequence: CASSPVGAHYGYTF. CDR3 coding DNA: TGTGCCAGCAGCCCCGTCGGGGCCCACTATGGCTACACCTTC.

The rearrangement links TRBV19 to TRBJ1-5; 7 bases line up with TRBD1. V lost 5 bases, J lost 5 bases, and 15 bases stayed unmatched. The CDR3 is made up of 17 amino acids. The V gene's germline CDR1 is LNHDA and CDR2 SQIVND (reference sequence). CDR3 nucleotide sequence: TGTGCCAGTAGTGCACAAAATCGGGGACAGCCATATCAGCCCCAGCATTTT. This translates into CASSAQNRGQPYQPQHF.

As concerns this clone: Other DNA sequences in this specimen translate into the identical CDR3. This rearrangement joins TRBV5-1 to TRBJ2-7; the D gene could be TRBD1 or TRBD2 (5 bases each). CDR3 length: 14 residues. CDR1 is SGHRS, CDR2 YFSETQ, per germline. Trimming took 0 bases from V and 2 from J, leaving 9 bases between them. Written as DNA, the CDR3 is TGCGCCAGCAGCTTGGCGCAGGGAGCCTACGAGCAGTACTTC. Its protein product is CASSLAQGAYEQYF.

This chain connects TRBV28 to TRBJ1-2; D possibly corresponds to TRBD1 (5 bases). V lost 8 bases to trimming and J lost 1 base, with 17 bases between them. The CDR3 spans 15 residues. Germline assignment: CDR1 MDHEN and CDR2 SYDVKM. The CDR3 region has the DNA TGTGCCAGCTCTGGGGGGGAAGGTTTTAACTATGGCTACACCTTC. The encoded protein is CASSGGEGFNYGYTF.

The V gene is TRBV2, the J gene TRBJ2-5, with 7 bases lining up with TRBD2. V trimming: 5 bases; J trimming: 5 bases; junction bases outside the gene matches: 11. Germline values: CDR1 SNHLY, CDR2 FYNNEI. The CDR3 has 15 residues. CDR3 bases: TGTGCCAGCAGTACCCCTCGGTCGGGAGGTGAGACCCAGTACTTC. It encodes CASSTPRSGGETQYF.

V usage is TRBV6-5 and J usage is TRBJ1-2, with TRBD1 identical over 10 bases. The V and J ends lost 2 bases and 3 bases, in that order; junction bases with no gene match: 3. This CDR3 is 15 amino acids long. Germline-derived CDR1 and CDR2 are MNHEY and SVGAGI. The CDR3 DNA follows: TGTGCCAGCAGTTACCGGGACAGGGGCCACTATGGCTACACCTTC. Its protein product is CASSYRDRGHYGYTF.

V is TRBV19 and J is TRBJ2-3; 7 positions match TRBD1. Germline V gene data show CDR1 as LNHDA and CDR2 as SQIVND (reference sequence). CDR3 length: 14 amino acids. The ends lost 6 bases at V and 2 bases at J; junction bases unmatched: 5. CDR3 sequence reads: CASRNRGSTDTQYF. CDR3 bases: TGTGCCAGTAGAAACAGGGGTTCCACAGATACGCAGTATTTT.

This clone was seen once. The rearrangement uses TRBV7-2 and TRBJ2-1, with D possibly matching TRBD2 (6 bases). The germline V and J ends were trimmed by 2 bases and 7 bases, with 9 bases remaining between them. CDR1 is SGHTA and CDR2 is FQGNSA in the germline V gene. There are 13 residues in the CDR3. The CDR3: CASSLTGSNEQFF. In DNA, the CDR3 is TGTGCCAGCAGCTTAACCGGGAGTAATGAGCAGTTCTTC.

V and J are TRBV11-1 and TRBJ1-4; possibly TRBD1 for D (6 bases). This CDR3 has 15 amino acids. Germline V CDR1 and CDR2: SGHAT, FQDESV (reference sequence). Trimming took off 5 bases at V and 4 bases at J, with 14 bases between the two ends. CDR3 protein: CASSLQQGSNEKLFF. The CDR3 DNA reads TGTGCCAGCAGCCTCCAACAGGGCAGTAATGAAAAACTGTTTTTT.

Turning to this clone: Within the sample, other DNA sequences also encode this same CDR3. V is TRBV19 and J is TRBJ1-5; 7 positions agree with TRBD1. The V gene's germline CDR1 is LNHDA and CDR2 SQIVND (reference sequence). Germline trimming cut 9 bases from V and 5 bases from J; bases unmatched to any gene: 7. The CDR3 runs to 13 residues. The CDR3 loop reads CASSRDRDQPQHF. The CDR3 region has the DNA TGTGCCAGCTCCCGGGACAGAGATCAGCCCCAGCATTTT.

This clone is a singleton in its sample. This chain joins TRBV30 and TRBJ1-2, with D perhaps matching TRBD1 (6 bases). Trimming stripped 5 bases from V and 4 bases from J, with 14 bases between. The CDR3 runs 13 residues. Germline CDR1 GTSNPN, CDR2 SVGIG (reference sequence). CDR3 region: CAWGRDNGYGYTF. The CDR3 DNA reads as TGTGCCTGGGGGAGGGACAACGGCTATGGCTACACCTTC.

V and J are TRBV28 and TRBJ1-4, with D tentatively TRBD1 (6 bases). This CDR3 is built from 14 residues. Germline CDR1 is MDHEN and CDR2 is SYDVKM. V lost 6 bases and J lost 7, with 15 bases in between. CDR3 coding DNA: TGTGCCAGCAGCTGGACAGTGGCTCGTGAAAAACTGTTTTTT. This encodes CASSWTVAREKLFF.

The J gene is TRBJ2-4, the V gene TRBV11-2; no clear D gene. The CDR3 loop spans 16 amino acids. Trimming took off 0 bases at V and 7 bases at J, with 16 bases between the two ends. Germline V gives CDR1 SGHAT, CDR2 FQNNGV. The CDR3 reads CASSLDLLQERNIQYF. CDR3 nucleotides: TGTGCCAGCAGCTTAGATCTCCTGCAGGAGAGGAACATTCAGTACTTC.

The chain uses TRBV28 and TRBJ1-4; D gene uncertain. Germline V CDR1 and CDR2: MDHEN, SYDVKM. V lost 5 bases to trimming and J lost 0 bases, with 13 bases between them. The CDR3 runs 16 residues. The CDR3 DNA reads as TGTGCCAGCAGTCCACCATTTTCCACAACTAATGAAAAACTGTTTTTT. Translation: CASSPPFSTTNEKLFF.

In DNA, the CDR3 is TGCAGCGCCCGTTCGATTATGGACACTGAAGCTTTCTTT. This gives the protein CSARSIMDTEAFF. The chain employs TRBV29-1 and TRBJ1-1, with D uncertain. This CDR3 contains 13 residues. Trimming removed 7 bases from V and 3 bases from J, with 15 bases in between. The germline gives CDR1 SQVTM, CDR2 ANQGSEA. Variable domain in full (rest from reference TRBV29-1 and TRBJ1-1): SAVISQKPSRDICQRGTSLTIQCQVDSQVTMMFWYRQQPGQSLTLIATANQGSEATYESGFVIDKFPISRPNLTFSTLTVSNMSPEDSSIYLCSARSIMDTEAFFGQGTRLTVV.

For this clone: A much bigger clone sits one base away, suggesting this may be a read error. This chain links TRBV7-3 with TRBJ2-3; 13 bases map to TRBD2. With 4 bases clipped from V and 2 bases from J, the junction kept 3 bases outside the gene matches. CDR3 length equals 16 residues. Germline V gives CDR1 SGHTA, CDR2 FQGTGA. The CDR3 bases are TGTGCCAGCAGCTCCGGACTAGCGGGAGTCACAGATACGCAGTATTTT. It translates to CASSSGLAGVTDTQYF.

About this clone: The same CDR3 also results from other DNA sequences found in this sample. This chain uses TRBV11-2 with TRBJ1-5; D is possibly TRBD1 (5 bases). The CDR3 totals 13 residues. The V gene's germline CDR1 is SGHAT and CDR2 FQNNGV. The ends were cut back, 6 bases at V and 1 base at J, with 7 bases in the middle. The CDR3 DNA follows: TGTGCCAGCAGTTGGGACAGCAATCAGCCCCAGCATTTT. Amino acid sequence: CASSWDSNQPQHF.

The genes are TRBV27 and TRBJ1-2; unclear D gene. The CDR3 spans 13 residues. The V end lost 2 bases, the J end lost 2 bases, and 6 bases lay between the germline ends. Germline CDR1 is MNHEY and CDR2 is SMNVEV (reference sequence). CDR3 in amino acids: CASSLNRNYGYTF. The DNA of the CDR3 is TGTGCCAGCAGTTTAAACAGAAACTATGGCTACACCTTC.

The CDR3 sequence: CASSSLGEAGGPDEQYF. DNA for the CDR3: TGTGCCAGCAGTTCCCTGGGGGAAGCGGGAGGGCCTGACGAGCAGTACTTC. The chain joins TRBV28 to TRBJ2-7, with TRBD2 matching 10 bases. V was clipped by 4 bases and J by 5 bases; unmatched bases: 14. This CDR3 region has 17 residues. Germline CDR1 MDHEN, CDR2 SYDVKM.

The rearrangement joins TRBV5-5 to TRBJ1-2; 7 bases line up with TRBD1. This CDR3 is 14 amino acids long. V lost 0 bases to trimming and J lost 7 bases; unmatched junction nucleotides: 6. The V gene's germline CDR1 is SGHKS and CDR2 YYEKEE (reference sequence). The CDR3 DNA follows: TGTGCCAGCAGCTTGGGACAGGGTCAAAGTGGCTACACCTTC. Amino acid sequence: CASSLGQGQSGYTF.

The chain joins TRBV27 to TRBJ1-1; D is undetermined. V was cut by 6 bases and J by 5 bases, with 16 bases left in between. The CDR3 is 14 amino acids. CDR1 MNHEY and CDR2 SMNVEV come from the germline V gene (reference sequence). CDR3 in DNA: TGTGCCAGCAGCTTGTGGGGAGGGCTGACTGAAGCTTTCTTT. Amino acid sequence: CASSLWGGLTEAFF.

The J gene is TRBJ2-7, the V gene TRBV7-9; 8 positions agree with TRBD1. The ends lost 4 bases at V and 6 bases at J; junction bases unmatched: 11. Germline V lookup: CDR1 SEHNR, CDR2 FQNEAQ (reference sequence). The CDR3 covers 15 residues. CDR3 nucleotide sequence: TGTGCCAGCAGCTCAACCCGGGACAGGTCCATCGAGCAGTACTTC. The encoded protein is CASSSTRDRSIEQYF.

The chain combines TRBV15 with TRBJ1-1; D possibly corresponds to TRBD1 (5 bases). Germline V gene lookup returns CDR1 LNHNV and CDR2 YYDKDF (reference sequence). This CDR3 is 15 amino acids long. V lost 1 base, J lost 6 bases, and 15 bases lay in between. CDR3 sequence (DNA): TGTGCCACCAGCAGAGCTTTGGGGGATGGAGCTGAAGCTTTCTTT. Amino acids: CATSRALGDGAEAFF.

This rearrangement joins TRBV9 to TRBJ2-2; D possibly corresponds to TRBD2 (5 bases). V was pared by 0 bases and J by 2 bases, with 17 bases between. The CDR3 is made up of 18 amino acids. Germline CDR1 reads SGDLS; CDR2 reads YYNGEE. In DNA form, the CDR3 reads TGTGCCAGCAGCGTAGAGCTTCGGCGCGGGTCCAACACCGGGGAGCTGTTTTTT. This sequence encodes CASSVELRRGSNTGELFF.

The V gene is TRBV6-1, the J gene TRBJ2-2; 9 bases line up with TRBD2. The CDR3 is made up of 15 amino acids. V shed 4 bases, J shed 3 bases, and the junction held 3 bases outside the gene matches. CDR1 is MNHNS and CDR2 is SASEGT in the germline V gene. CDR3 region: CASSATSGDTGELFF. For the CDR3, the DNA is TGTGCCAGCAGTGCGACTAGCGGAGACACCGGGGAGCTGTTTTTT.

This rearrangement joins TRBV5-1 to TRBJ1-1, with 9 bases identical to TRBD1. V shed 2 bases and J 7 bases; nucleotides not matched to a gene: 6. This CDR3 contains 14 residues. Germline V gene sequence: CDR1 SGHRS, CDR2 YFSETQ. The CDR3 DNA reads as TGCGCCAGCAGCTTATACAGGGGGCTGAGTGAAGCTTTCTTT. This gives the protein CASSLYRGLSEAFF.

The chain carries TRBV10-2 and TRBJ2-1, with 10 positions matching TRBD2. The CDR3 extends over 16 amino acids. V shed 5 bases, J shed 3 bases, and the junction held 7 bases outside the gene matches. CDR1 WSHSY and CDR2 SAAADI come from the germline V gene. The CDR3 here is CASSKPGLASYNEQFF. The CDR3 bases are TGCGCCAGCAGTAAACCGGGACTAGCGAGCTACAATGAGCAGTTCTTC.

This clone was picked up one time. The chain uses TRBV5-4 and TRBJ2-5; 9 positions match TRBD1. The CDR3 runs 15 residues. After removal of 2 bases from V and 1 base from J, the junction contained 3 bases not matched to a gene. Germline-derived CDR1 and CDR2 are SGHNT and YYREEE (reference sequence). The chain's CDR3 is CASSLGQGLQETQYF. Here the CDR3 DNA reads TGTGCCAGCAGCTTAGGACAGGGGCTCCAAGAGACCCAGTACTTC.